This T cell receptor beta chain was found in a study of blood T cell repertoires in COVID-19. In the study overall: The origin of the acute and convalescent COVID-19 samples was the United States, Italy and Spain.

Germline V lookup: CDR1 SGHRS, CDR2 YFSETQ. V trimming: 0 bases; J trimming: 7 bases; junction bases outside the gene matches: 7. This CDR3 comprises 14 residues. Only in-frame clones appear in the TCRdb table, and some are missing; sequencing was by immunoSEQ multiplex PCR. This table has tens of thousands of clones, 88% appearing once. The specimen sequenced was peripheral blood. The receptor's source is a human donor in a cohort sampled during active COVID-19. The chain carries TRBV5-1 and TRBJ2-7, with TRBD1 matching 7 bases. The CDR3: CASSLGQGVREQYF. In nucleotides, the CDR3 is TGCGCCAGCAGCTTGGGACAGGGAGTAAGGGAGCAGTACTTC.